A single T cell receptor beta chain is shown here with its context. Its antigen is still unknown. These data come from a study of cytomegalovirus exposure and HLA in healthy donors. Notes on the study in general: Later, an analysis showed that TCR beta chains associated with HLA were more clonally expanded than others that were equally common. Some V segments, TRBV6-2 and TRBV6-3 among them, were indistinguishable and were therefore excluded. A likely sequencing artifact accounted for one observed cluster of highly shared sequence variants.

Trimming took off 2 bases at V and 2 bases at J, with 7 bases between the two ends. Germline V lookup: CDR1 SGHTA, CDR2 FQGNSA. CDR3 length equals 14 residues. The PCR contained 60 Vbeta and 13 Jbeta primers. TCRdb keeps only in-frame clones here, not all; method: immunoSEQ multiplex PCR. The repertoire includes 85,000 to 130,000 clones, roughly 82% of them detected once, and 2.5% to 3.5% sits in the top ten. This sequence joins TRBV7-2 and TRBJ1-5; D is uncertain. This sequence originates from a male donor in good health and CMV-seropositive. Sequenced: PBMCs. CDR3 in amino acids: CASSLQSGNQPQHF. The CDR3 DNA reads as TGTGCCAGCAGCTTACAGAGCGGCAATCAGCCCCAGCATTTT. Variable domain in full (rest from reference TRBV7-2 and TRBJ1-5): GAGVSQSPSNKVTEKGKDVELRCDPISGHTALYWYRQSLGQGLEFLIYFQGNSAPDKSGLPSDRFSAERTGGSVSTLTIQRTQQEDSAVYLCASSLQSGNQPQHFGDGTRLSIL.